This passage covers 5 T cell receptor beta chains from one sample sequenced in a study of blood T cell repertoires in COVID-19. This table comes from immunoSEQ multiplex PCR, and its TCRdb copy is limited to in-frame clones, with some not included. The data show roughly 140,000 clones, around 84% seen once. The sequenced material came from peripheral blood. These receptors were collected from a man aged 55 to 70 with active or convalescent COVID-19.

Here the CDR3 DNA reads TGTGCCAGCAGTGAAAACGCTGGGGGCGGTCAGCCCCAGCATTTT. It translates to CASSENAGGGQPQHF. The chain carries TRBV2 and TRBJ1-5, with a tentative D call TRBD1 (6 bases). Trimming stripped 2 bases from V and 6 bases from J, with 14 bases between. The CDR3 totals 15 residues. CDR1 and CDR2 from the germline V gene are SNHLY and FYNNEI. Supplemented by reference TRBV2 and TRBJ1-5, the full variable domain reads EPEVTQTPSHQVTQMGQEVILRCVPISNHLYFYWYRQILGQKVEFLVSFYNNEISEKSEIFDDQFSVERPDGSNFTLKIRSTKLEDSAMYFCASSENAGGGQPQHFGDGTRLSIL.

The CDR3 here is CATSEASGRKDEQFF. In DNA form, the CDR3 reads TGTGCCACCAGTGAGGCTAGCGGGAGGAAAGATGAGCAGTTCTTC. The chain recombines TRBV24-1 with TRBJ2-1, with 11 bases that match TRBD2. Germline V CDR1 and CDR2: KGHDR, SFDVKD. With 4 bases clipped from V and 8 bases from J, the junction kept 6 bases outside the gene matches. CDR3 length: 15 amino acids.

V is TRBV5-6 and J is TRBJ2-5; D possibly corresponds to TRBD1 (6 bases). V gave up 2 bases and J gave up 6 bases, with 17 bases separating them. Germline V gene data show CDR1 as SGHDT and CDR2 as YYEEEE. The CDR3 runs to 15 residues. CDR3: CASSFSGDNMKTQYF. DNA of the CDR3: TGTGCCAGCAGCTTTTCAGGGGATAATATGAAGACCCAGTACTTC.

The chain uses TRBV3-1 (or the pseudogene TRBV3-2) and TRBJ2-4; D might be TRBD1 (6 bases). The V gene's germline CDR1 is LGHDT and CDR2 YNNKEL (reference sequence). The CDR3 is 11 amino acids. Trimming left V 10 bases short and J 10 bases short, with 14 bases between. The CDR3 reads CATKGEFIQYF. The DNA of the CDR3 is TGTGCCACCAAGGGGGAGTTTATTCAGTACTTC.

The chain employs TRBV7-2 and TRBJ2-1; 8 bases are a match to TRBD2. Germline V CDR1 and CDR2: SGHTA, FQGNSA. Trimming cost V 4 bases and J 6 bases; bases outside gene matches: 5. This CDR3 is built from 14 residues. The DNA for the CDR3 is TGTGCCAGCAGCTCGTTAGCGGGATTCAATGAGCAGTTCTTC. It codes for CASSSLAGFNEQFF.